Below, one TCR beta chain is given with its context. This entry is derived from a study of OX40 agonist ivuxolimab in advanced cancers. The germline CDR1 and CDR2 sequences are SGHKS and YYEKEE (reference sequence). This CDR3 region has 16 residues. Trimming stripped 0 bases from V and 0 bases from J, with 10 bases between. Sequenced by immunoSEQ multiplex PCR; TCRdb stores in-frame clones only, minus some. The data hold around 150,000 clones, with approximately 94% observed a single time. The input for sequencing was CD4+ or CD8+ T cells sorted from blood, taken in a trial of the OX40 agonist ivuxolimab. This receptor was taken from an adult with an advanced solid tumor such as melanoma, head and neck, liver or kidney cancer. V usage is TRBV5-5 and J usage is TRBJ1-3; the D gene is possibly TRBD1 (5 bases). CDR3 sequence (DNA): TGTGCCAGCAGCTTGGGACAGAACCCCTCTGGAAACACCATATATTTT. Translation: CASSLGQNPSGNTIYF.